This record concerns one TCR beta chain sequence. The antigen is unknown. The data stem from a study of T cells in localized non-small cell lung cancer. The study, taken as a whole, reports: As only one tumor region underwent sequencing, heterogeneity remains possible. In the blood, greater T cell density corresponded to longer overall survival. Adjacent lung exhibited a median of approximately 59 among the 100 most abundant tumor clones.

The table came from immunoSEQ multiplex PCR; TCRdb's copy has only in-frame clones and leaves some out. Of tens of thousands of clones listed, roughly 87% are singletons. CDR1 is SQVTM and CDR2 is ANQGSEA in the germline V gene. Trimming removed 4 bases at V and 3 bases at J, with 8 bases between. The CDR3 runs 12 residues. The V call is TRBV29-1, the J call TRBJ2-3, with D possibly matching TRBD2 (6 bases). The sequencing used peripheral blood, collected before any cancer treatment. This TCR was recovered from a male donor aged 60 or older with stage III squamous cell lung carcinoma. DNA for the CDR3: TGCAGCGTTGGAGGAGGGACAGATACGCAGTATTTT. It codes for CSVGGGTDTQYF.